This T cell receptor beta chain derives from a study of OX40 agonist ivuxolimab in advanced cancers. In terms of the full investigation: Ivuxolimab was an agonistic, fully human IgG2 monoclonal antibody directed against OX40 (CD134), a costimulatory receptor. Intravenous ivuxolimab was administered to patients every 2 weeks at six dose levels: 0.01, 0.1, 0.3, 1.5, 3 and 10 mg/kg. Of the roughly 52 patients in dose escalation, 19 had hepatocellular carcinoma, about 15 had melanoma, 9 had renal cell carcinoma and 9 had head and neck cancer. In the dose-escalation cohort, approximately 82% of patients were male, and the mean age was around 60 years, with a range of roughly 20 to 80. Patients were allowed to have had prior anti-PD-1, anti-PD-L1 or anti-CTLA-4 therapy, and more than 35% of the dose-escalation patients had been treated with checkpoint inhibitors. Three dose-escalation patients achieved partial responses, one with hepatocellular carcinoma and two with cutaneous melanoma. The point of sequencing TCRbeta in the periphery was to test whether ivuxolimab changed TCR sequence diversity and drove clonal T-cell expansion. The paper covers the monotherapy dose-escalation part of the phase I ivuxolimab trial, which included N ≈ 54 patients.

Overall study outcomes, separate from this receptor: Low levels of normalized T-cell clonal expansion were also shown by some nonresponding patients. At doses from 0.1 to 3.0 mg/kg, clonal expansion was seen in both CD4+ and CD8+ blood T cells between baseline and week 6. On average, CD8+ T cells showed more expanded clones than CD4+ T cells after ivuxolimab. In the 0.1-3.0 mg/kg groups, partial responders were among the patients with the lowest normalized peripheral clonal expansion, particularly in CD8+ T cells. The antigen specificity of the clonally expanded peripheral T cells was not determined.

Note on this clone: Its specific antigen is unknown. No much larger clone exists at a distance of one base, and base qualities are not known.

V lost 7 bases and J lost 3 bases, and the count of bases not matched to a germline gene is 11. Per the germline V gene, ENHRY is the CDR1 and SYGVKD is the CDR2. From cysteine to phenylalanine, the CDR3 is 17 amino acids long. The DNA shown is the 51-base CDR3, in frame from base 1. The trial excluded patients who had a history of autoimmune disease or were on systemic immunosuppression. Peripheral blood for TCR sequencing was collected from all dose cohorts at baseline, on cycle 4 day 1, and on cycle 7 day 1. Samples were obtained from an open-label, multicenter, first-in-human phase I dose-escalation trial of ivuxolimab. Adults with locally advanced or metastatic melanoma, renal cell carcinoma, hepatocellular carcinoma or head and neck squamous cell carcinoma were enrolled in the trial. Before TCR sequencing, CD4+ T cells and CD8+ T cells were sorted from peripheral blood as separate populations.

To sequence the TCRbeta CDR3 region, genomic DNA was isolated from the sorted cells. TCRbeta CDR3 regions were sequenced using the immunoSEQ Assay. This is the immuneACCESS table as TCRdb keeps it, with only in-frame sequences that have V and J called. A part of the clones is gone; compared with another copy, unresolved V genes explain less than half, and the rest is unexplained. This sample is represented by about 90,000 clones; about 90% of them were singletons. The leading ten clones occupy around 1.6% of the sample. Material: CD4+ or CD8+ T cells sorted from blood, obtained in a trial of the OX40 agonist ivuxolimab. The V and J segments used are TRBV10-3 and TRBJ2-6; 8 central bases correspond to TRBD1. This sequence originates from an adult with an advanced solid tumor such as melanoma, head and neck, liver or kidney cancer. The DNA sequence reads TGTGCCATCAAGGACAGGGCGGGCCTTGGTGGGGCCAACGTCCTGACTTTC. It encodes CAIKDRAGLGGANVLTF.